These T cell receptor beta chains were read from a single sample in a study of blood T cell repertoires in COVID-19. This table comes from immunoSEQ multiplex PCR, and its TCRdb copy is limited to in-frame clones, with some not included. The top ten hold roughly 1% of the sample, which has tens of thousands of clones, about 88% seen once. Specimen: peripheral blood. These receptors were collected from a man in his sixties or seventies with acute or convalescent COVID-19. The CDR3 runs from the conserved cysteine through the conserved F or W. The order of the fields is V gene, CDR3 length, J gene, D gene, clone size, CDR3 protein, CDR3 DNA. D genes are given only for firm matches. Some rows mark clone size as missing; the rest say once, few, many or name a class of expanded clone.

TRBV9	15	TRBJ2-3	.	.	CASSVVGTSTDTQYF	TGTGCCAGCAGCGTAGTAGGGACTAGCACAGATACGCAGTATTTT
TRBV24-1	16	TRBJ2-1	TRBD2	.	CATSESGLAGGDEQFF	TGTGCCACCAGTGAGTCAGGACTAGCGGGAGGCGATGAGCAGTTCTTC
TRBV19	15	TRBJ2-2	TRBD1	.	CASSIGTGDPGELFF	TGTGCCAGTAGTATCGGGACAGGGGACCCCGGGGAGCTGTTTTTT
TRBV5-1	15	TRBJ2-6	.	once	CASSQGNSGANVLTF	TGCGCCAGCAGCCAGGGCAACTCTGGGGCCAACGTCCTGACTTTC
TRBV5-6	14	TRBJ1-6	.	.	CASSLGQINSPLHF	TGTGCCAGCAGCTTGGGCCAGATCAATTCACCCCTCCACTTT
TRBV7-6	17	TRBJ2-1	TRBD2	.	CASSLAVAGGSYNEQFF	TGTGCCAGCAGCTTAGCGGTCGCGGGAGGGTCCTACAATGAGCAGTTCTTC
TRBV6-2/TRBV6-3	17	TRBJ2-7	TRBD2	.	CASSYPLASGIGKEQYF	TGTGCCAGCAGTTACCCCCTCGCAAGCGGGATAGGTAAGGAGCAGTACTTC
TRBV5-1	15	TRBJ2-7	TRBD2	.	CASSQGTSGLREQYF	TGCGCCAGCAGCCAAGGGACTAGCGGACTTCGCGAGCAGTACTTC
TRBV5-6	15	TRBJ1-2	.	few	CASSWGDGVAYGYTF	TGTGCCAGCAGCTGGGGGGACGGGGTTGCCTATGGCTACACCTTC
TRBV9	16	TRBJ2-3	TRBD2	.	CASSVGLAASTDTQYF	TGTGCCAGCAGCGTAGGGCTAGCGGCGTCCACAGATACGCAGTATTTT